The rows below give T cell receptor beta chains drawn from one sample of a study of CD8+ T cells in alopecia areata. The data were produced by immunoSEQ multiplex PCR, yet TCRdb's version contains in-frame clones alone and is incomplete. Here the sample spans 80,000 or so clones, approximately 66% being singletons. Sequencing used CD8+ T cells sorted from blood, obtained at week 24, from a patient treated with tofacitinib. The receptors were gathered from a human donor with alopecia areata. Each CDR3 is given with its conserved first and last residue. A D gene is named only where the DNA matches it firmly. Clone size is shown for a subset of rows, as once, few, many or a class of expanded clone.

D gene | J gene | clone size | V gene | CDR3 protein | CDR3 DNA
NA | TRBJ2-3 | NA | TRBV6-1 | CASSDQTAIAGTDTQYF | TGTGCCAGCAGTGACCAGACCGCTATAGCTGGCACAGATACGCAGTATTTT
TRBD2 | TRBJ2-7 | NA | TRBV5-1 | CASSLARAGGYLNYSYEQYF | TGCGCCAGCAGCCTCGCCCGGGCGGGAGGCTACCTGAACTACTCCTACGAGCAGTACTTC
NA | TRBJ2-3 | NA | TRBV5-1 | CASSLGQGITDTQYF | TGCGCCAGCAGCTTGGGGCAGGGGATCACAGATACGCAGTATTTT
TRBD1 | TRBJ2-7 | NA | TRBV7-3 | CASSFSGTGGYEQYF | TGTGCCAGCAGCTTCTCCGGGACAGGGGGCTACGAGCAGTACTTC
NA | TRBJ2-3 | NA | TRBV5-6 | CASSLDDREADTQYF | TGTGCCAGCAGCTTGGACGACAGGGAGGCAGATACGCAGTATTTT
NA | TRBJ2-1 | few | TRBV7-8 | CASSGLGASSYNEQFF | TGTGCCAGCAGCGGGCTCGGTGCTAGCTCCTACAATGAGCAGTTCTTC
TRBD2 | TRBJ2-7 | few | TRBV4-1 | CASSQGTSGGKYF | TGCGCCAGCAGCCAGGGTACTAGCGGGGGGAAGTACTTC
TRBD2 | TRBJ2-7 | few | TRBV6-5 | CASSYTGTSGYEQYF | TGTGCCAGCAGTTACACCGGGACTAGCGGATACGAGCAGTACTTC
TRBD2 | TRBJ2-1 | NA | TRBV29-1 | CSVGSGGFSYNEQFF | TGCAGCGTTGGTAGCGGGGGGTTTTCCTACAATGAGCAGTTCTTC
TRBD1 | TRBJ2-7 | few | TRBV29-1 | CSAWTGSYEQYF | TGCAGCGCCTGGACAGGGAGCTACGAGCAGTACTTC
NA | TRBJ1-1 | NA | TRBV29-1 | CSTEGGPGITEAFF | TGCAGCACTGAAGGGGGGCCGGGAATCACTGAAGCTTTCTTT
TRBD1 | TRBJ2-4 | NA | TRBV2 | CASRGTVQNIQYF | TGTGCCAGCAGAGGGACAGTCCAAAACATTCAGTACTTC
NA | TRBJ1-1 | NA | TRBV27 | CASSPPGDAAGRTNTEAFF | TGTGCCAGCAGTCCGCCCGGGGACGCAGCGGGGCGGACGAACACTGAAGCTTTCTTT
TRBD2 | TRBJ2-3 | NA | TRBV7-2 | CASSSIAGGRDTQYF | TGTGCCAGCAGCTCCATAGCGGGAGGGCGGGATACGCAGTATTTT
TRBD1 | TRBJ1-1 | NA | TRBV5-4 | CASSPTTGTGDKLTEAFF | TGTGCCAGCAGCCCGACAACCGGGACAGGGGATAAACTCACTGAAGCTTTCTTT
TRBD2 | TRBJ2-5 | once | TRBV4-3 | CASSQDSASGFVQETQYF | TGCGCCAGCAGCCAAGATTCGGCTAGCGGGTTCGTCCAAGAGACCCAGTACTTC
NA | TRBJ1-2 | NA | TRBV15 | CATSREGGLNYGYTF | TGTGCCACCAGCAGGGAAGGCGGACTAAACTATGGCTACACCTTC
NA | TRBJ1-4 | NA | TRBV5-5 | CASSSGEEEKLFF | TGTGCCAGCAGCTCTGGGGAGGAAGAAAAACTGTTTTTT
TRBD2 | TRBJ2-4 | NA | TRBV19 | CASSIVSREVKNIQYF | TGTGCCAGTAGTATAGTATCGCGGGAGGTAAAAAACATTCAGTACTTC
TRBD1 | TRBJ2-1 | NA | TRBV15 | CATSRFGQGAFPNEQFF | TGTGCCACCAGCAGGTTCGGACAGGGGGCCTTTCCCAATGAGCAGTTCTTC